This T cell receptor (beta chain) was recovered during a study of identical twins. Study results and caveats: These conclusions were based on statistical analysis (cross-sectional, not following the same donors). While abundant cord blood beta clonotypes carried fewer insertions, memory repertoires showed no such pattern.

Looked up from germline, CDR1 is SQVTM and CDR2 is ANQGSEA. The V segment lost 7 bases and the J segment 4 bases; nucleotides outside the gene matches: 10. This CDR3 has 13 amino acids. This clonotype appeared many times. Its specificity is not known. In TCRdb, the 5' RACE reads were re-called with MiXCR into one record per CDR3 protein. The profile shows roughly 240,000 distinct CDR3 sequences, 7.5% of them singletons. Another study also made use of these data, one on yellow fever vaccine responses in identical twins.

The specimen was CD8+ T cells sorted from blood. The J gene is TRBJ2-7, the V gene TRBV29-1, with 7 bases fitting TRBD2. The receptor was derived from a woman aged 18-29 years in good health. The CDR3 coding sequence is TGCAGCGAGGGGAGGGCCTTCCCGTACGAGCAGTACTTC. This sequence encodes CSEGRAFPYEQYF.